This T cell receptor beta chain originates from a study of chemoradiotherapy in HPV16-positive cancers. The method was immunoSEQ multiplex PCR; TCRdb's version includes in-frame clones alone and lacks a portion of them. The repertoire holds about 7,400 clones, with roughly four fifths as singletons. Overall study findings and caveats: During treatment, candidate HPV-specific clones and E7-related motifs expanded in tumor.

Note on this clone: The antigen remains undetermined.

CDR1 is MDHEN and CDR2 is SYDVKM in the germline V gene. The CDR3 length is 15 residues. The V end lost 2 bases, the J end lost 0 bases, and 8 bases lay between the germline ends. The sequencing here drew on tumor tissue, taken from a patient who underwent chemoradiotherapy. This chain joins TRBV28 and TRBJ1-3; D unclear. This receptor was identified in a human donor with HPV-associated anogenital cancer. For the CDR3, the DNA is TGTGCCAGCAGTTTACCCGACAACTCTGGAAACACCATATATTTT. This encodes CASSLPDNSGNTIYF.